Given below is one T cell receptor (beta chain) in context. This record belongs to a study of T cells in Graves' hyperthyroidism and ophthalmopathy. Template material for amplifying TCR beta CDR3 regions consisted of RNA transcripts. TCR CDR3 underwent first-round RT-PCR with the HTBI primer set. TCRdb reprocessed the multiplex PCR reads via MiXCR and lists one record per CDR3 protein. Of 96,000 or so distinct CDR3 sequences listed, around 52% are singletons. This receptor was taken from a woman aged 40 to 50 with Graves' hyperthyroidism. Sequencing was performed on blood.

The CDR3 sequence is CAISVSGTGPSTYEQYF. In DNA form, the CDR3 reads TGTGCCATCAGTGTCAGCGGGACAGGGCCATCGACCTACGAGCAGTACTTC. The chain combines TRBV10-3 with TRBJ2-5, with TRBD1 identical over 9 bases. With the DNA end fitting TRBJ2-7 better, the J assignment may be wrong. In germline, CDR1 is ENHRY, CDR2 SYGVKD. CDR3 length: 17 amino acids.